The 2 T cell receptor beta chains given below trace back to one sample, sequenced in a study of spatial heterogeneity in lung cancer. MiXCR, run by TCRdb on the 5' RACE reads, gives a single entry per CDR3 protein. The sample holds tens of thousands of distinct CDR3 sequences; roughly 12% are singletons and the top ten take under 50%. Documented time point: sample taken at primary tumor resection. Sequencing used PBMCs, obtained at surgery. The receptors shown here come from a male donor with early-stage non-small cell lung cancer.

A few counts support this clonotype. The chain joins TRBV25-1 to TRBJ2-7; maybe TRBD1 (5 bases). Germline CDR1 MGHDK, CDR2 SYGVNS. V was clipped by 6 bases and J by 6 bases, with 15 bases between them. The CDR3 is 13 amino acids. The CDR3 loop reads CASSSPGIGEQYF. The CDR3 bases are TGTGCCAGCAGCTCACCAGGGATAGGCGAGCAGTACTTC.

In its sample, this clonotype was seen a few times. This chain links TRBV7-9 with TRBJ1-6, with D tentatively TRBD1 (5 bases). The CDR3 consists of 14 residues. The V and J ends lost 4 bases and 7 bases respectively, with 11 bases between them. Germline CDR1 and CDR2: SEHNR and FQNEAQ (reference sequence). The CDR3 reads CASSSGLTNSPLHF. CDR3 DNA: TGTGCCAGCAGCTCGGGACTAACAAATTCACCCCTCCACTTT.